This TCR beta chain was recorded in a study of T cell changes during pregnancy in multiple sclerosis. Unmatched junction bases numbered 14, after V lost 1 base and J lost 7 bases. The CDR3 has 16 amino acids. Per germline, CDR1 SGHDT and CDR2 YYEEEE. Profiling relied on immunoSEQ multiplex PCR, and the TCRdb table lists in-frame clones only, not all of them. This table holds approximately 31,000 clones, about 92% found once. The V call is TRBV5-6, the J call TRBJ2-7, with TRBD2 identical over 7 bases. This material consisted of CD4+ T cells from peripheral blood mononuclear cells, taken in the second trimester of pregnancy. This receptor was obtained from a female donor with multiple sclerosis, enrolled in a pregnancy study. The CDR3 region has the DNA TGTGCCAGCAGCTTGTTCACCCTGGCGGGAGTTCTTGAGCAGTACTTC. Protein sequence: CASSLFTLAGVLEQYF.